This entry features one T cell receptor beta chain sequence. Some clones are missing from TCRdb's copy, which holds only in-frame ones; the method was immunoSEQ multiplex PCR. The sample records under 250,000 clones, 83% being singletons. The entry originates in a study of blood T cell repertoires in COVID-19. Turning to the study itself: Nucleic acid was either cDNA or gDNA, and it came from T cells, B-cell-depleted T cells, or PBMCs.

The germline V gene encodes CDR1 MGHRA and CDR2 YSYEKL. The ends lost 5 bases at V and 2 bases at J; junction bases unmatched: 5. The CDR3 runs to 15 residues. The TCR was taken from a human donor in a cohort sampled during active COVID-19. Input material: peripheral blood. The J gene is TRBJ2-7, the V gene TRBV4-1; 11 nucleotides line up with TRBD1. CDR3 sequence (DNA): TGCGCCAGCAGCAAACCGGGACAGGGGGCCTACGAGCAGTACTTC. Encoded protein: CASSKPGQGAYEQYF.